Listed below are T cell receptor beta chains from one sample, sequenced in a study of shared clonotypes between healthy human individuals. Here immunoSEQ multiplex PCR was the method, and the copy in TCRdb shows in-frame clones only, minus some. The repertoire holds around 510,000 clones, with about 96% as singletons. Sequencing was performed on naive CD4+ T cells sorted from blood. Source of these receptors: a woman between 25 and 40 years old in good health. Each CDR3 is given with its conserved first and last residue.

V	J	CDR3
TRBV5-4	TRBJ1-1	CASTAEGASEAFF
TRBV18	TRBJ2-3	CASSPSVPLTDTQYF
TRBV10-3	TRBJ1-5	CAISGGIGGNQPQHF
TRBV28	TRBJ2-2	CASIPHRPNTGELFF
TRBV7-2	TRBJ2-4	CASSRARVRNIQYF
TRBV6-1	TRBJ2-3	CASSEGLALGDTQYF
TRBV28	TRBJ1-2	CASSFLALGQGYGYTF
TRBV29-1	TRBJ1-1	CSVVGRIMNTEAFF
TRBV10-1	TRBJ2-2	CASSPGLAGRTGELFF
TRBV9	TRBJ1-2	CASSVDGYGYTF
TRBV6-5	TRBJ2-7	CASSYTTGQNSYEQYF
TRBV6-5	TRBJ1-5	CASSYIGSSQPQHF
TRBV29-1	TRBJ1-1	CSVATGGNTEAFF
TRBV11-3	TRBJ2-5	CASSLDSQETQYF
TRBV28	TRBJ1-1	CASRERAYFEAFF
TRBV23-1	TRBJ2-1	CASTPSQNEQFF
TRBV18	TRBJ1-1	CASSPFGAVNRENTEAFF
TRBV4-1	TRBJ2-5	CASSPRGEPGETQYF
TRBV19	TRBJ2-7	CASSIDPTLPTYEQYF
TRBV30	TRBJ1-4	CAWRAGTGGDINEKLFF
TRBV2	TRBJ2-3	CASRTDSTDTQYF
TRBV28	TRBJ2-7	CASSSTGQGPYEQYF
TRBV6-5	TRBJ2-4	CASSSLGVAKNIQYF
TRBV6-5	TRBJ2-7	CASSSRIEQYF
TRBV2	TRBJ2-1	CANAGGEHNEQFF
TRBV28	.	CASRSQGGEQYF
TRBV9	TRBJ2-1	CASSTTGQTGGDEQFF
TRBV29-1	TRBJ2-5	CSVVSGGYETQYF